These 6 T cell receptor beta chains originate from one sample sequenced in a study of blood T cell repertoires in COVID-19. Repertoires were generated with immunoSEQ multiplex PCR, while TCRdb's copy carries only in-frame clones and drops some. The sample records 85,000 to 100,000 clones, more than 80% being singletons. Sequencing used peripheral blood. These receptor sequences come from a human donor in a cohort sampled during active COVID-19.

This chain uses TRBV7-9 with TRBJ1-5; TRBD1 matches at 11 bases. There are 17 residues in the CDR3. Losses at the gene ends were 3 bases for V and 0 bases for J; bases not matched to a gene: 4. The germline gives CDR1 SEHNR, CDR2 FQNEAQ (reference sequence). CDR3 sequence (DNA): TGTGCCAGCAGCTTGGACAGGGGGCTCGATAGCAATCAGCCCCAGCATTTT. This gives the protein CASSLDRGLDSNQPQHF.

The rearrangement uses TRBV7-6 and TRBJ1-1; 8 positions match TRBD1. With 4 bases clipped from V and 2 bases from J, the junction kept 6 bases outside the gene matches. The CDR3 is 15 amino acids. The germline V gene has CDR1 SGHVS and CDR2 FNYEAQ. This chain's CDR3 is CASSSPGTGNTEAFF. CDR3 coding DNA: TGTGCCAGCAGCTCGCCCGGGACAGGTAACACTGAAGCTTTCTTT.

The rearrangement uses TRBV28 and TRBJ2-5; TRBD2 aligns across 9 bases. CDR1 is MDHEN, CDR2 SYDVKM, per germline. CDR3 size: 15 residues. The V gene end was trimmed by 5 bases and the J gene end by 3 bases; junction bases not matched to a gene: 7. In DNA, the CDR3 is TGTGCCAGCAGTCCAGCGGGGGGACAGAAAGAGACCCAGTACTTC. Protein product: CASSPAGGQKETQYF. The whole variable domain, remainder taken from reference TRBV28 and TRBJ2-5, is DVKVTQSSRYLVKRTGEKVFLECVQDMDHENMFWYRQDPGLGLRLIYFSYDVKMKEKGDIPEGYSVSREKKERFSLILESASTNQTSMYLCASSPAGGQKETQYFGPGTRLLVL.

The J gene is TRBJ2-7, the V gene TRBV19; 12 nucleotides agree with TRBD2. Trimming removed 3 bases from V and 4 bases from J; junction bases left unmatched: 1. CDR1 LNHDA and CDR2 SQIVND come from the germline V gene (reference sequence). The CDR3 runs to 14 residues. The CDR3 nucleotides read TGTGCCAGTAGTATCGGGACTAGCGGGTACGAGCAGTACTTC. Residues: CASSIGTSGYEQYF.

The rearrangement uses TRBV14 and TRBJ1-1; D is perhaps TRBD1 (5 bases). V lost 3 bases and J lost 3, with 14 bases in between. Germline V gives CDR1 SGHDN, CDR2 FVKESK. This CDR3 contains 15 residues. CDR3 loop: CASSHTPGGDTEAFF. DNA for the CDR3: TGTGCCAGCAGCCACACACCCGGGGGGGACACTGAAGCTTTCTTT.

CDR3 DNA sequence: TGTGCCACCAGCCATATACAGGGCGATGGCTACACCTTC. Its protein product is CATSHIQGDGYTF. This chain uses TRBV15 with TRBJ1-2, with D perhaps matching TRBD1 (6 bases). With 5 bases removed from V and 6 bases from J, the gap between germline ends came to 13 bases. There are 13 residues in the CDR3. Germline V CDR1 and CDR2: LNHNV, YYDKDF (reference sequence). The full variable domain, its missing parts supplied by reference TRBV15 and TRBJ1-2, is DAMVIQNPRYQVTQFGKPVTLSCSQTLNHNVMYWYQQKSSQAPKLLFHYYDKDFNNEADTPDNFQSRRPNTSFCFLDIRSPGLGDTAMYLCATSHIQGDGYTFGSGTRLTVV.